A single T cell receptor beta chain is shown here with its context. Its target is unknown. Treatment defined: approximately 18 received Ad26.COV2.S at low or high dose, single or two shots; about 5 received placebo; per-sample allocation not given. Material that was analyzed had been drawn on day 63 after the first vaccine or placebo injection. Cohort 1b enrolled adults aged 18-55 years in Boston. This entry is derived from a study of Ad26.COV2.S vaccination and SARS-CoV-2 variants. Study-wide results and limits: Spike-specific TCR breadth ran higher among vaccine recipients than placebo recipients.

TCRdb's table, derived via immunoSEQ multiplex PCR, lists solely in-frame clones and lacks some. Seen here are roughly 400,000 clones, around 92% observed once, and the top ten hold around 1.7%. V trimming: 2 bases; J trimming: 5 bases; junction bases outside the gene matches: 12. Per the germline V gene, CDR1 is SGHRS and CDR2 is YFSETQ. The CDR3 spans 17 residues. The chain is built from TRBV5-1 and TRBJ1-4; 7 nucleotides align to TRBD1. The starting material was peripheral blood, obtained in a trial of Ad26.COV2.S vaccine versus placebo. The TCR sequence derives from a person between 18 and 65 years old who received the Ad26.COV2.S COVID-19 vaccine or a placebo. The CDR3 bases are TGCGCCAGCAGCTTACATGGCCCGGGACAGATAAATGAAAAACTGTTTTTT. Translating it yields CASSLHGPGQINEKLFF.